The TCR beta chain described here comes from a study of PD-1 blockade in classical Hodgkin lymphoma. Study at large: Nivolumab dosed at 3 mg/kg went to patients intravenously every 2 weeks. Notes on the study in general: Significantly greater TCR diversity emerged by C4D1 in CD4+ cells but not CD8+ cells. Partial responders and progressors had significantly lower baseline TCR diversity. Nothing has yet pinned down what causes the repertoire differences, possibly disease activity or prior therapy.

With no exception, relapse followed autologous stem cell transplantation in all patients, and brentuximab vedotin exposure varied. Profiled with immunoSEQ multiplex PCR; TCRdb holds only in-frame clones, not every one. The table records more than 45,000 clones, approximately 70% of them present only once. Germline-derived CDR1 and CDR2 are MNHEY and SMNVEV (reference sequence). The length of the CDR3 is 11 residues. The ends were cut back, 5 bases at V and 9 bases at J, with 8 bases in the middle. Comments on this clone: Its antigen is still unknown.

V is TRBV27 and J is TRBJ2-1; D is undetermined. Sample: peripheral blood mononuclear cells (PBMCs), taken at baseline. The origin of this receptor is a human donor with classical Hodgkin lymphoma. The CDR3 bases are TGTGCCAGCAGTCTCCTCGGTGAGCAGTTCTTC. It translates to CASSLLGEQFF.